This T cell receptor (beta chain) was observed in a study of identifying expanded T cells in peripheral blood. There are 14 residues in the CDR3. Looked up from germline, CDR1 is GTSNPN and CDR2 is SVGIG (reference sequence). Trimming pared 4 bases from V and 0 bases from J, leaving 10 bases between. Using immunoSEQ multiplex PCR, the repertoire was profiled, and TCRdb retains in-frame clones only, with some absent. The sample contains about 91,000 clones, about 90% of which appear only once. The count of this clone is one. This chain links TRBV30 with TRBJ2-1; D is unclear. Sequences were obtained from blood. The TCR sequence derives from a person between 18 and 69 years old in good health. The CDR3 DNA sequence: TGTGCCTGGACCCGAACGGGCTCCTACAATGAGCAGTTCTTC. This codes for CAWTRTGSYNEQFF.